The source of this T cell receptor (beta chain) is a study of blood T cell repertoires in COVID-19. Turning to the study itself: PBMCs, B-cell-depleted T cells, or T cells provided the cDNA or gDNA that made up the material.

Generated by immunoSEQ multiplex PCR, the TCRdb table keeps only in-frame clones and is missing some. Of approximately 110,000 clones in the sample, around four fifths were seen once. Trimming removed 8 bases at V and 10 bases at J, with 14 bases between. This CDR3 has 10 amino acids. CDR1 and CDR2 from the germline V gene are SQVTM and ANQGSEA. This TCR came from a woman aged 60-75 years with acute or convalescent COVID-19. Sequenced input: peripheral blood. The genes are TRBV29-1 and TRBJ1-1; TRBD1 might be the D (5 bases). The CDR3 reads CSIRTSGAFF. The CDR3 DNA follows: TGCAGCATCCGGACATCGGGAGCTTTCTTT.